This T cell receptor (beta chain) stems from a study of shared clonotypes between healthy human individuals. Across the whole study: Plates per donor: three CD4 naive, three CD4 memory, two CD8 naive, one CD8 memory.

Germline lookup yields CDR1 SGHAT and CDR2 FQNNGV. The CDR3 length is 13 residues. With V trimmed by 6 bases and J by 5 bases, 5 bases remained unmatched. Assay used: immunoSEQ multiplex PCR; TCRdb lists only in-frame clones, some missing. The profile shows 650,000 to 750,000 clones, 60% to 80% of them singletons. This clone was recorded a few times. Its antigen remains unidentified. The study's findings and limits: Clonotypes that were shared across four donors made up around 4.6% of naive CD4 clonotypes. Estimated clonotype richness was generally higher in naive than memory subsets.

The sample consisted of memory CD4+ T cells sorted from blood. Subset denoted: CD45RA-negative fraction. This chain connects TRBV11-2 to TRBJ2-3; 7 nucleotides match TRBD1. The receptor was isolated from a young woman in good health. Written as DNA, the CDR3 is TGTGCCAGCAGGACAGGGAATGGAGATACGCAGTATTTT. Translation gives CASRTGNGDTQYF.